One and the same sample provided the 28 T cell receptor delta chains below, sequenced in a study of γδ T cells in repeated Plasmodium falciparum infection. Vgamma9/Vdelta2+ and Vdelta2-negative gammadelta T cells were flow-sorted from PBMC for bulk sequencing. TCRdb reanalyzed the multiplex PCR reads using CATT. The data hold under 50,000 delta-chain clones, with approximately 1.5% observed a single time. Sequencing was performed on gamma-delta T cells from blood. Source of these receptors: a pool of human donors (malaria-infected and uninfected, not separated).

This clone came up many times. This chain connects TRDV1 to TRDJ1; 7 nucleotides agree with TRDD3. Looked up from germline, CDR1 is TSWWSYY and CDR2 is QGS. The CDR3 consists of 26 residues. Losses at the gene ends were 5 bases for V and 0 bases for J; bases not matched to a gene: 39. DNA for the CDR3: TGTGCTCTTGGGCCTACAATCCCCCAGAGCTTTCCTCTTGGGGGAAAATTTCCCAATTACACCGATAAACTCATCTTT. Amino acids: CALGPTIPQSFPLGGKFPNYTDKLIF.

Only a few counts were recorded for this clone. TCRdb records a much larger clone's protein for this DNA, with a difference at residue 20 that likely arises from a read error; the protein given is the translation of the DNA. The chain employs TRDV1 and TRDJ1; 11 positions match TRDD3. TCRdb records no J gene; here it was assigned by comparing the DNA to germline. The junction had 32 bases not matched to a gene; V was cut back by 2 bases and J by 3 bases. The CDR3 has 25 residues. CDR1 and CDR2 from the germline V gene are TSWWSYY and QGS. CDR3 region: CALGEVPKRSPRIMGDTRPPDKLIF. The CDR3 nucleotides are TGTGCTCTTGGGGAAGTGCCTAAACGGAGTCCCCGGATCATGGGGGATACGCGTCCACCCGATAAACTCATCTTT.

Turning to this clone: TCRdb assigns this DNA the protein of a much larger clone, which departs from its translation at residue 21; this likely reflects a read error, and the protein shown comes from translating the DNA. V and J are TRDV1 and TRDJ1; TRDD3 matches at 13 bases. Germline V gives CDR1 TSWWSYY, CDR2 QGS. The CDR3 runs to 25 residues. V shed 2 bases and J 10 bases; nucleotides not matched to a gene: 37. The CDR3 protein is CALGEISAPSRAPYWGIRVTVGLIF. The CDR3, as DNA: TGTGCTCTTGGGGAAATTTCGGCTCCCTCTCGGGCCCCGTACTGGGGGATACGGGTTACAGTAGGACTCATCTTT.

As regards this clone: TCRdb assigns this DNA the protein of a much larger clone, which departs from its translation at residue 12; this likely reflects a read error, and the protein shown comes from translating the DNA. J is TRDJ1 and V is TRDV1; 7 nucleotides match TRDD3. TCRdb does not report a J gene; here it was assigned by matching the DNA to germline references. This CDR3 spans 17 amino acids. J lost 5 bases, V lost 2 bases, and 14 bases had no gene match. CDR1 TSWWSYY and CDR2 QGS come from the germline V gene. DNA of the CDR3: TGTGCTCTTGGGGAATACAGCCTGGGATACTACCAGGATAAACTCATCTTT. Its protein is CALGEYSLGYYQDKLIF.

Comment on this clone: The mismatch at residue 6 between this DNA's translation and the TCRdb protein of a much larger clone likely reflects a read error; the protein shown is translated from the DNA. This chain joins TRDV1 and TRDJ1, with 7 bases identical to TRDD2. In the absence of a J gene in TCRdb, the DNA was matched to germline to assign it here. The CDR3 length is 18 residues. From germline, CDR1 is TSWWSYY and CDR2 QGS. CDR3 nucleotide sequence: TGTGCTCTTGGCGAACCTTTCGTTCCTACGTGGTGGCTGGGTAAACTCATCTTT. It codes for CALGEPFVPTWWLGKLIF.

The table lists this clone with a few counts. TCRdb lists the protein of a much larger clone for this DNA, which differs at residue 11, so this is likely a read error; the protein given here is translated from the DNA itself. This chain links TRAV38-2/DV8 with TRDJ1; 9 nucleotides align to TRDD2. The J gene comes from matching the DNA to germline here; TCRdb lacks it. The CDR3 covers 17 residues. Germline V gene data show CDR1 as TSESDYY and CDR2 as QEAYKQQN. Trimming removed 3 bases from V and 8 bases from J; junction bases left unmatched: 17. The CDR3 region has the DNA TGTGCTTATAGGACCCCAGGCCTTCCTACCCTTCTATCGAAACTCATCTTT. Residues: CAYRTPGLPTLLSKLIF.

The sample holds many counts of this clone. The amino acid sequence in TCRdb belongs to a much larger clone and departs from this DNA's translation at residue 7, likely a sequencing read error; the sequence shown is translated from the DNA. The chain has TRDV1 and TRDJ1, with D perhaps matching TRDD2 (5 bases). Germline lookup yields CDR1 TSWWSYY and CDR2 QGS. The ends were cut back, 3 bases at V and 2 bases at J, with 22 bases in the middle. This CDR3 contains 18 residues. The CDR3 loop is CALGELKSPTPGTDKLIF. The CDR3 DNA reads as TGTGCTCTTGGGGAGCTTAAGTCCCCTACTCCGGGTACCGATAAACTCATCTTT.

Remarks on this clone: A read error likely explains why the TCRdb protein, taken from a much larger clone, differs from this DNA's translation at residue 20; the protein shown is translated from the DNA. The chain joins TRDV1 to TRDJ1; the match to TRDD3 covers 11 bases. Because TCRdb records no J gene, it was assigned here through a match of the DNA to germline. CDR3 size: 29 residues. CDR1 and CDR2 from the germline V gene are TSWWSYY and QGS. With V trimmed by 0 bases and J by 0 bases, 39 bases remained unmatched. For the CDR3, the DNA is TGTGCTCTTGGGGAACTACAGAGGGACCTACGACCTAGTCCCCTGGGGGATACATGGGCTTTTAAGAACACCGATAAACTCATCTTT. This codes for CALGELQRDLRPSPLGDTWAFKNTDKLIF.

Comments on this clone: The TCRdb protein comes from a much larger clone and disagrees with this DNA's translation at residue 23, likely due to a read error; the protein given here is derived from the DNA. The chain carries TRDV1 and TRDJ1, with TRDD3 matching 13 bases. Germline assignment: CDR1 TSWWSYY and CDR2 QGS. The CDR3 has 26 amino acids. The CDR3 loop reads CALGESDFLIPPNWGIRGPYTDTLIF. Here the CDR3 DNA reads TGTGCTCTTGGGGAATCAGACTTCCTCATCCCTCCGAACTGGGGGATACGCGGCCCATACACCGATACACTCATCTTT.

On this clone: A read error is the likely source, as a far larger clone sits one nucleotide away. This same CDR3 is encoded by further DNA sequences in the sample. V is TRDV2 and J is TRDJ1; 9 nucleotides line up with TRDD3. The J gene, left out of TCRdb, was set here by checking the DNA against germline. The CDR3 length is 15 residues. Germline V lookup: CDR1 GEAIGNYY, CDR2 EKD. This CDR3 is CACDRLGDQTDKLIF. CDR3 coding DNA: TGTGCCTGCGACAGACTGGGGGACCAAACCGATAAACTCATCTTT.

This clone has more than one count but fewer than ten. TCRdb pairs this DNA with a much larger clone's protein that differs at residue 14, likely a read error; the protein shown was translated from the DNA. This rearrangement joins TRDV1 to TRDJ1; TRDD3 matches 11 bases. Germline values: CDR1 TSWWSYY, CDR2 QGS. The V and J ends lost 7 bases and 0 bases, in that order; junction bases with no gene match: 22. This CDR3 has 21 residues. The chain's CDR3 is CALERVWGIQARGTYTDKLIF. The DNA of the CDR3 is TGTGCTCTTGAACGAGTCTGGGGGATACAGGCCCGAGGGACTTACACCGATAAACTCATCTTT.

This clone came up a few times. TCRdb has a much larger clone's protein, which differs at residue 3 from the translation of this DNA, likely because of a read error; what is shown is the protein translated from the DNA. V gene TRDV1 combines with J gene TRDJ1; D is tentatively TRDD1 or TRDD3 (5 bases each). CDR3 length: 16 residues. CDR1 is TSWWSYY, CDR2 QGS, per germline. The CDR3 sequence: CARGEEEISLTDKLIF. DNA for the CDR3: TGTGCTCGTGGGGAAGAAGAAATCTCTCTTACCGATAAACTCATCTTT.

This clone was observed many times. DNA and listed protein disagree at residue 3, so the protein shown here was translated from the DNA. The chain uses TRDV1 and TRDJ1, with TRDD3 matching over 11 bases. The J gene, absent from TCRdb, was called here by matching the DNA to germline. The V gene's germline CDR1 is TSWWSYY and CDR2 QGS. The CDR3 length is 25 residues. CDR3 nucleotide sequence: TGTGCTATTGGGGACCACTGGCCTTCCAGATGCAACTCTGGGGGATACAAGTGGTACACCGATAAACTCATCTTT. This codes for CAIGDHWPSRCNSGGYKWYTDKLIF.

Worth noting for this clone: Only one base separates this from a far larger clonotype, so it likely reflects a read error. Other DNA sequences of this sample code for an identical CDR3. The J gene is TRDJ1, the V gene TRDV1; D gene unclear. TCRdb lists no J gene, so it was determined here by aligning the DNA to germline. The CDR3 runs 19 residues. The germline gives CDR1 TSWWSYY, CDR2 QGS. CDR3 loop: CALGEHTRFSGVNTNKLIF. For the CDR3, the DNA is TGTGCTCTTGGGGAACACACTCGTTTCTCCGGGGTCAACACCAATAAACTCATCTTT.

This clone was observed at least ten times. The chain carries TRDV1 and TRDJ1; 12 bases map to TRDD3. The CDR3 is made up of 23 amino acids. Germline lookup yields CDR1 TSWWSYY and CDR2 QGS. The J segment lost 1 base and the V segment lost 0 bases, leaving 21 bases of the junction unmatched. The CDR3 DNA reads as TGTGCTCTTGGGGAACTAACGCCTCCTTTCTCCCACTGGGGGATACCCCCCACCGATAAACTCATCTTT. The encoded protein is CALGELTPPFSHWGIPPTDKLIF.

This clone was detected ten times or more. The chain joins TRDV2 to TRDJ1, with a possible D match to TRDD2 (9 bases). The CDR3 extends over 19 amino acids. Germline V gene data show CDR1 as GEAIGNYY and CDR2 as EKD. V was cut by 3 bases and J by 1 base, with 26 bases left in between. The chain's CDR3 is CACDPLPTRGISPTDKLIF. As DNA, the CDR3 is TGTGCCTGTGACCCCCTTCCTACTCGGGGGATATCCCCCACCGATAAACTCATCTTT.

Only a few counts were recorded for this clone. A far larger clone is one base from this, pointing to a likely read error. The sample contains more than one DNA sequence encoding this CDR3. This chain links TRDV1 with TRDJ1; TRDD3 matches at 7 bases. In the absence of a J gene in TCRdb, the DNA was matched to germline to assign it here. The CDR3 contains 17 residues. The germline V gene has CDR1 TSWWSYY and CDR2 QGS. The CDR3: CALGENLGLGGTDKLIF. DNA for the CDR3: TGTGCCCTTGGGGAAAACTTAGGCCTGGGGGGCACCGATAAACTCATCTTT.

On this clone: This DNA's translation differs at residue 6 from TCRdb's protein, which comes from a much larger clone; a read error is likely, and the protein shown is translated from the DNA. V gene TRDV1 combines with J gene TRDJ1; D is unclear. This CDR3 spans 17 amino acids. Trimming cost V 4 bases and J 2 bases, with 20 bases left between them. The germline V gene encodes CDR1 TSWWSYY and CDR2 QGS. The CDR3 sequence is CALGAVDGLEETDKLIF. In DNA, the CDR3 is TGTGCTCTTGGGGCGGTGGACGGTCTAGAGGAAACCGATAAACTCATCTTT.

Note on this clone: This DNA translates differently at residue 15 from the TCRdb protein, which is that of a much larger clone; a read error is likely, and the protein shown is the DNA's own translation. The chain carries TRDV1 and TRDJ1; 8 bases fit TRDD3. Assignment of the J gene here rests on matching the DNA to germline, because TCRdb gives none. CDR1 and CDR2 from the germline V gene are TSWWSYY and QGS. The V gene end was trimmed by 0 bases and the J gene end by 4 bases; junction bases not matched to a gene: 22. The CDR3 contains 21 residues. The CDR3, as DNA: TGTGCTCTTGGGGAACTTTCAAGTCTCCCGTACTGGGGGGTCCAGGACGATAAACTCATCTTT. Translated: CALGELSSLPYWGVQDDKLIF.

This clone was recorded a few times. A read error is likely here: a far larger clone is one base away. The V and J genes are TRDV1 and TRDJ1; 8 nucleotides line up with TRDD3. Here the J gene was assigned by germline matching of the DNA, as TCRdb has none. The germline V gene encodes CDR1 TSWWSYY and CDR2 QGS. This CDR3 region has 18 residues. CDR3 residues: CALGVSWGYHSYTDKLIF. The CDR3 coding sequence is TGTGCCCTTGGGGTCAGCTGGGGATACCACTCCTACACCGATAAACTCATCTTT.

This clone was counted ten times or more. Other DNA sequences in this specimen translate into the identical CDR3. The V and J genes are TRDV1 and TRDJ1, with 8 bases identical to TRDD3. CDR3 length equals 26 residues. In germline, CDR1 is TSWWSYY, CDR2 QGS. V lost 2 bases, J lost 0 bases, and 35 bases stayed unmatched. The CDR3 region is CALGEAKGLLGTQTILGAVNTDKLIF. As DNA, the CDR3 is TGTGCTCTTGGGGAAGCTAAAGGTCTCCTGGGTACACAGACGATACTGGGGGCTGTTAACACCGATAAACTCATCTTT.

In the case of this clone: This DNA translates differently at residue 10 from the TCRdb protein, which is that of a much larger clone; a read error is likely, and the protein shown is the DNA's own translation. This chain connects TRDV1 to TRDJ1; 10 positions match TRDD3. TCRdb does not report a J gene; here it was assigned by matching the DNA to germline references. With V trimmed by 4 bases and J by 3 bases, 11 bases remained unmatched. The CDR3 sequence is 17 residues long. CDR1 is TSWWSYY and CDR2 is QGS in the germline V gene. The CDR3 coding sequence is TGTGCTCTTGGGGGGCGACTGGGGGATGGTTACTCCGATAAACTCATCTTT. Its translation: CALGGRLGDGYSDKLIF.

This clone was seen repeatedly, ten times or more. This likely reflects a read error, since a far larger clone is one base away. Other nucleotide sequences from this sample produce the same CDR3. The chain combines TRDV1 with TRDJ1; D remains unclear. V lost 3 bases and J 2 bases, leaving 25 bases between the germline ends. CDR1 and CDR2 (germline): TSWWSYY, QGS. The CDR3 totals 19 residues. CDR3 sequence reads: CALGELESSRSFITDKLIF. CDR3 DNA: TGTGCTCTTGGGGAGCTAGAGTCGTCCCGGTCCTTTATTACCGATAAACTCATCTTT.

This clone showed up many times. TCRdb's protein for this DNA is that of a much larger clone and differs from the translation at residue 16, likely a read error; the protein shown is the DNA translation. The chain couples TRDV1 to TRDJ1; 7 bases align to TRDD3. This CDR3 is built from 18 residues. CDR1 is TSWWSYY, CDR2 QGS, per germline. CDR3 sequence: CALGPLPWGVTYTDKHIF. CDR3 sequence (DNA): TGTGCTCTTGGGCCTCTTCCCTGGGGGGTTACCTACACCGATAAACACATCTTT.

This clone showed up many times. The gene calls are TRDV1 and TRDJ2; TRDD3 matches at 7 bases. TCRdb carries no J gene annotation; the J gene was assigned here by matching the DNA with germline. Germline V gene lookup returns CDR1 TSWWSYY and CDR2 QGS. Trimming at V came to 0 bases and at J to 2 bases, leaving 6 bases not matched to a gene. The CDR3 is 17 residues long. The CDR3 here is CALGELVLGLLTAQLFF. As DNA, the CDR3 is TGTGCTCTTGGGGAACTAGTACTGGGGCTGTTGACAGCACAACTCTTCTTT.

This clone was observed a handful of times. A far larger clone is only one base removed, so a read error is likely. The sample carries other DNA sequences with the same CDR3. The chain couples TRDV2 to TRDJ1; TRDD3 agrees at 10 bases. The J gene was not available in TCRdb and was assigned here by matching the DNA to germline segments. The CDR3 sequence is 14 residues long. Germline V gene data show CDR1 as GEAIGNYY and CDR2 as EKD. The junction had 8 bases not matched to a gene; V was cut back by 3 bases and J by 8 bases. The CDR3 DNA sequence: TGTGCCTGTGACGAACTGGGGGATTCGAGCAAACTCATCTTT. Translated, it gives CACDELGDSSKLIF.

Concerning this clone itself: The protein that TCRdb holds for this DNA derives from a much larger clone and differs from the translated DNA at residue 15, which likely indicates a read error; the protein shown here is translated from the DNA. Here the CDR3 DNA reads TGTGCTCTTAAGAAAGGTAGCTGGGGGAAGTACACCGATAAACACATCTTT. The encoded protein is CALKKGSWGKYTDKHIF. The chain combines TRDV1 with TRDJ1; 8 positions match TRDD3. The CDR3 is 17 residues long. From germline, CDR1 is TSWWSYY and CDR2 QGS.

Comments on this clone: A read error likely explains why the TCRdb protein, taken from a much larger clone, differs from this DNA's translation at residue 7; the protein shown is translated from the DNA. The chain is built from TRDV1 and TRDJ1, with 10 bases that match TRDD3. Per germline, CDR1 TSWWSYY and CDR2 QGS. There are 21 residues in the CDR3. V lost 1 base to trimming and J lost 5 bases; unmatched junction nucleotides: 22. The chain's CDR3 is CALGERPYFGGLGDRPDKLIF. The CDR3 nucleotides read TGTGCTCTTGGGGAACGCCCCTACTTTGGGGGACTGGGGGATCGCCCTGATAAACTCATCTTT.